The sequence of this T cell receptor beta chain was determined in a study of T cell changes during pregnancy in multiple sclerosis. Germline CDR1 and CDR2: MNHNY and SVGAGI (reference sequence). V lost 2 bases and J 4 bases, leaving 15 bases between the germline ends. The CDR3 has 15 amino acids. Clones were read by immunoSEQ multiplex PCR, and TCRdb kept only the in-frame ones, dropping some. The sample shows 76,000 or so clones, 80% to 95% of them seen only once. This sequence originates from a female donor in good health, enrolled as a control in a pregnancy study. This specimen was peripheral blood, taken in the second trimester of pregnancy. The chain couples TRBV6-6 to TRBJ2-7; a possible D gene is TRBD1 (6 bases). CDR3 sequence: CASSYRQGPPYEQYF. DNA of the CDR3: TGTGCCAGCAGTTACCGTCAGGGGCCGCCTTACGAGCAGTACTTC.